The clone carrying this TCR beta chain was observed many times. The antigen is unknown. Template material for amplifying TCR beta CDR3 regions consisted of RNA transcripts. First-round RT-PCR of the TCR CDR3 relied on the HTBI primer set. In TCRdb, the multiplex PCR reads were re-called with MiXCR into one record per CDR3 protein. Here the sample spans over 300,000 distinct CDR3 sequences, about 14% being singletons. Germline lookup yields CDR1 SGHNT and CDR2 YENEEA. The CDR3 extends over 16 amino acids. Trimming removed 2 bases from V and 1 base from J, with 14 bases in between. The data were obtained in a study of T cells in Graves' hyperthyroidism and ophthalmopathy. Broader study findings: Ophthalmopathy stood apart from stable hyperthyroidism in a 13 V-J model. A median approximately 6.8 months before onset, the model predicted ophthalmopathy.

The receptor was isolated from a woman aged 55-70 years with Graves' hyperthyroidism. The sequencing input was blood. V and J are TRBV11-3 and TRBJ1-1, with D maybe TRBD1 (5 bases). CDR3 in amino acids: CASSLYPWGTNTEAFF. CDR3 sequence (DNA): TGTGCCAGCAGCTTATATCCGTGGGGCACGAACACTGAAGCTTTCTTT.